A single sample is the source of the 7 T cell receptor beta chains below, sequenced in a study of human T cells and chemical hapten exposure. TCRdb independently ran MiXCR on the RACE reads; one entry per CDR3 protein. The sample has 380,000 or so distinct CDR3 sequences; 4.5% to 5.5% are singletons. Time point here: pre-sensitization, week 0. Indicated treatment: therapeutic diphenylcyclopropenone sensitization with weekly scalp DPC. This specimen was whole blood, taken in connection with sensitization to the hapten diphenylcyclopropenone (DPC). All receptors come from a young woman with alopecia areata. Some clones in this sample may be carry-over from other donors' samples.

This clonotype turned up a few times. This chain connects TRBV3-1 to TRBJ1-2; 11 bases are a match to TRBD1. This CDR3 contains 16 residues. The V and J ends lost 1 base and 8 bases, in that order; junction bases with no gene match: 9. Germline V gives CDR1 LGHDT, CDR2 YNNKEL (reference sequence). CDR3 sequence reads: CASSQVPGTGGYGYTF. The CDR3 nucleotides read TGTGCCAGCAGCCAAGTCCCCGGGACAGGGGGTTACGGCTACACCTTC. Supplemented by reference TRBV3-1 and TRBJ1-2, the full variable domain reads DTAVSQTPKYLVTQMGNDKSIKCEQNLGHDTMYWYKQDSKKFLKIMFSYNNKELIINETVPNRFSPKSPDKAHLNLHINSLELGDSAVYFCASSQVPGTGGYGYTFGSGTRLTVV.

In its sample, this clonotype was seen a few times. This chain links TRBV29-1 with TRBJ1-2; TRBD1 agrees at 9 bases. The V and J ends lost 7 bases and 7 bases, in that order; junction bases with no gene match: 4. This CDR3 has 11 residues. Germline V CDR1 and CDR2: SQVTM, ANQGSEA. CDR3 bases: TGCAGCGCTGGGACAGGGACTGGCTACACCTTC. Encoded protein: CSAGTGTGYTF.

V gene TRBV12-3 or TRBV12-4 combines with J gene TRBJ2-7; D could derive from TRBD1 or TRBD2 (5 bases each). This CDR3 is built from 16 residues. The ends were cut back, 2 bases at V and 1 base at J, with 15 bases in the middle. This chain's CDR3 is CASSLRQGEGSYEQYF. CDR3 nucleotide sequence: TGTGCCAGCAGTTTAAGGCAGGGTGAGGGGTCCTACGAGCAGTACTTC.

This clonotype was seen more than once but under ten times. CDR3 loop: CASSPSYGAKNIQYF. Here the CDR3 DNA reads TGTGCCAGCAGCCCCAGTTACGGAGCCAAAAACATTCAGTACTTC. The chain employs TRBV7-9 and TRBJ2-4; D gene uncertain. This CDR3 is 15 amino acids long. Trimming removed 5 bases from V and 0 bases from J, with 11 bases in between. CDR1 and CDR2 from the germline V gene are SEHNR and FQNEAQ (reference sequence).

The rearrangement joins TRBV5-4 to TRBJ2-3; tentatively, D is TRBD2 (5 bases). Germline V gene data show CDR1 as SGHNT and CDR2 as YYREEE (reference sequence). With 4 bases removed from V and 2 bases from J, the gap between germline ends came to 17 bases. The CDR3 has 16 amino acids. This CDR3 reads CASSADSLPATDTQYF. For the CDR3, the DNA is TGTGCCAGCAGCGCGGACTCTCTGCCAGCCACAGATACGCAGTATTTT. The whole variable domain, filled in from reference TRBV5-4 and TRBJ2-3, reads ETGVTQSPTHLIKTRGQQVTLRCSSQSGHNTVSWYQQALGQGPQFIFQYYREEENGRGNFPPRFSGLQFPNYSSELNVNALELDDSALYLCASSADSLPATDTQYFGPGTRLTVL.

This clonotype has just a few counts. The CDR3 region has the DNA TGTGCCAGCAGCTCTAGGGGGCCAAACACTGAAGCTTTCTTT. Protein product: CASSSRGPNTEAFF. V and J are TRBV5-4 and TRBJ1-1, with 7 bases lining up with TRBD1. This CDR3 spans 14 amino acids. CDR1 is SGHNT, CDR2 YYREEE, per germline (reference sequence). V lost 3 bases to trimming and J lost 2 bases; unmatched junction nucleotides: 4.

This clonotype was observed many times. The chain couples TRBV13 to TRBJ2-1, with no clear D. Per the germline V gene, CDR1 is PRHDT and CDR2 is FYEKMQ (reference sequence). This CDR3 comprises 13 residues. The V gene lost 0 bases and the J gene lost 9 bases, with 9 bases spanning the gap. In DNA, the CDR3 is TGTGCCAGCAGCTTAGGTAGTGGGGTTGAGCAGTTCTTC. Translating gives CASSLGSGVEQFF.